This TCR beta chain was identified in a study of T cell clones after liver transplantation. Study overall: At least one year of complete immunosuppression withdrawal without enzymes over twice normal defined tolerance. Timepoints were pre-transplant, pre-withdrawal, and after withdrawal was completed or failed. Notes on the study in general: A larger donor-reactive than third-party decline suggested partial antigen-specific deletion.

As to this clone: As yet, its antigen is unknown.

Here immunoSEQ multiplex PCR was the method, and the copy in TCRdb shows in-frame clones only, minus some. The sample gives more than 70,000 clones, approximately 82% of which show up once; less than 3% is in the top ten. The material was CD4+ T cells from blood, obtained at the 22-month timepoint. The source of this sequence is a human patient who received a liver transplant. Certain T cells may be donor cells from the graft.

The CDR3 protein is CASSLVADTGELFF. CDR3 bases: TGTGCCAGCAGCTTAGTTGCGGACACCGGGGAGCTGTTTTTT. The chain couples TRBV11-1 to TRBJ2-2; no reliable D call. From germline, CDR1 is SGHAT and CDR2 FQDESV (reference sequence). This CDR3 region has 14 residues. V lost 1 base and J 3 bases, leaving 6 bases between the germline ends. The full variable domain, its missing parts supplied by reference TRBV11-1 and TRBJ2-2, is EAEVAQSPRYKITEKSQAVAFWCDPISGHATLYWYRQILGQGPELLVQFQDESVVDDSQLPKDRFSAERLKGVDSTLKIQPAELGDSAMYLCASSLVADTGELFFGEGSRLTVL.